This T cell receptor (beta chain) was observed in a study of T cells in Graves' hyperthyroidism and ophthalmopathy. Amplification targeted TCR beta CDR3 regions from RNA transcripts. First-round RT-PCR targeting the TCR CDR3 was performed with the HTBI primer set. TCRdb passed the multiplex PCR reads through MiXCR, listing each CDR3 protein once. The table has roughly 530,000 distinct CDR3 sequences, about 15% seen once; the top ten hold about 16%. This clonotype was recorded at least ten times. CDR3 length: 15 residues. Germline V lookup: CDR1 GTSNPN, CDR2 SVGIG (reference sequence). Trimming stripped 4 bases from V and 2 bases from J, with 16 bases between.

The sample was blood. The TCR sequence derives from a woman between 18 and 30 years old with Graves' ophthalmopathy. This chain connects TRBV30 to TRBJ2-3, with D unclear. The CDR3 protein is CAWTTLLGDTDTQYF. The CDR3 region has the DNA TGTGCCTGGACCACTCTTCTTGGAGACACAGATACGCAGTATTTT.